These T cell receptor beta chains were read from a single sample in a study of human T cells and chemical hapten exposure. TCRdb used MiXCR to reprocess the RACE reads, holding one entry per CDR3 protein. The sample has over 150,000 distinct CDR3 sequences, approximately 30% seen once. Sequenced material: whole blood, taken in connection with sensitization to the hapten diphenylcyclopropenone (DPC). Receptors originate from a woman aged 18-30 years with alopecia areata. Some clones in this sample may be carry-over from other donors' samples. CDR3s include the opening cysteine and the closing phenylalanine or tryptophan. Each record gives: V gene, clone size, CDR3 protein. Some rows mark clone size as missing; the rest say once, few, many or name a class of expanded clone.

v_gene: TRBV20-1
abundance: few
CDR3aa: CSALPGLAGYEQYF

v_gene: TRBV29-1
abundance: .
CDR3aa: CSTPGTGIHEQYF

v_gene: TRBV11-2
abundance: few
CDR3aa: CASSLGSAGARTDTQYF

v_gene: TRBV9
abundance: few
CDR3aa: CASSVVGHEQFF

v_gene: TRBV19
abundance: .
CDR3aa: CASSIQTSTDTQYF

v_gene: TRBV29-1
abundance: .
CDR3aa: CSVVGPGNIQYF

v_gene: TRBV6-1
abundance: .
CDR3aa: CASSEAPSGGAVGQYF

v_gene: TRBV3-1
abundance: few
CDR3aa: CATRQGSSYEQYF

v_gene: TRBV7-6
abundance: .
CDR3aa: CASSLALGGRGEQFF

v_gene: TRBV7-6
abundance: few
CDR3aa: CASRLEGIGTGELFF

v_gene: TRBV5-4
abundance: .
CDR3aa: CASSFGRDSTRSSYEQYF

v_gene: TRBV27
abundance: few
CDR3aa: CASSLSGFLAGGSYEQYF

v_gene: TRBV4-3
abundance: few
CDR3aa: CASSRWTQLGLASSSYNEQFF

v_gene: TRBV3-1
abundance: .
CDR3aa: CASSRTSESSYEQYF

v_gene: TRBV6-2/TRBV6-3
abundance: many
CDR3aa: CASRVSGSLNEQFF

v_gene: TRBV5-1
abundance: .
CDR3aa: CASSPRGGDYGYTF

v_gene: TRBV10-3
abundance: .
CDR3aa: CAMAGDSTDTQYF

v_gene: TRBV6-6
abundance: once
CDR3aa: CANSYHGGGVNEQFF

v_gene: TRBV10-3
abundance: .
CDR3aa: CAIKGTGDYNEQFF

v_gene: TRBV25-1
abundance: .
CDR3aa: CASSGHDISYEQYF

v_gene: TRBV7-3
abundance: few
CDR3aa: CASSLLGTSGVGADTQYF

v_gene: TRBV25-1
abundance: once
CDR3aa: CASRPDRARNSPLHF

v_gene: TRBV2
abundance: few
CDR3aa: CASSEDRASNEQFF

v_gene: TRBV5-1
abundance: .
CDR3aa: CASSVASGANTGELFF

v_gene: TRBV18
abundance: few
CDR3aa: CASSPPSPRRDTEAFF

v_gene: TRBV6-5
abundance: .
CDR3aa: CASSYTSGYNEQFF

v_gene: TRBV7-8
abundance: few
CDR3aa: CASSLALGRGAGELFF

v_gene: TRBV30
abundance: few
CDR3aa: CAWSGGGPQETQYF

v_gene: TRBV20-1
abundance: .
CDR3aa: CSSDRANSPLHF

v_gene: TRBV6-2/TRBV6-3
abundance: .
CDR3aa: CTSSYKARGAPNQETQYF

v_gene: TRBV9
abundance: few
CDR3aa: CASSVLTGAPGELFF

v_gene: TRBV18
abundance: .
CDR3aa: CASSREPGNTSPGYTF

v_gene: TRBV20-1
abundance: .
CDR3aa: CSATDRGYGYTF

v_gene: TRBV20-1
abundance: .
CDR3aa: CSAMGTGELFF

v_gene: TRBV27
abundance: few
CDR3aa: CASTRSYTDTQYF

v_gene: TRBV7-9
abundance: many
CDR3aa: CASSLAARAASTGELFF

v_gene: TRBV7-2
abundance: few
CDR3aa: CASSLVSGGAGETQYF